The sequence of this T cell receptor (beta chain) was determined in a study of metastatic and nonmetastatic thyroid tumors. Methods used by the authors: CDR3 differences across clinicopathological groups were used to build a distant-metastasis classifier for papillary thyroid cancer. TCRdb reanalyzed the PCR reads via MiXCR. TCRdb's processing, not the authors' own work, is the source of the V and J calls. The sample yields about 43,000 clones, 3% to 3.5% seen once. No patient had received any treatment before thyroid surgery. There are many counts of this clone. The target antigen is unknown. Study-level points and caveats: In blood and tumor, TCR beta diversity was reportedly significantly higher in malignant thyroid tumors than in benign nodules.

The receptor was isolated from a female donor with papillary thyroid cancer or a benign thyroid nodule (not recorded which). Some clones in this sample may be carry-over from other donors' samples. The sample taken for sequencing was blood.

DNA for the CDR3: TGCAGCGTTGAAAGTGAGGACAGGGCCGACGGCTACACCTTC. It is translated as CSVESEDRADGYTF. The chain is built from TRBV29-1 and TRBJ1-2; the match to TRBD1 covers 8 bases. Germline CDR1 reads SQVTM; CDR2 reads ANQGSEA. This CDR3 has 14 residues. V lost 2 bases and J lost 8; bases outside the gene matches: 10.